A single sample is the source of the 11 T cell receptor beta chains below, sequenced in a study of shared clonotypes between healthy human individuals. The table came from immunoSEQ multiplex PCR; TCRdb's copy has only in-frame clones and leaves some out. The sample has nearly 1,000,000 clones; less than 85% are singletons. The sample consisted of memory CD4+ T cells sorted from blood. The subset here: CD45RA-negative fraction. These TCRs come from a man younger than 35 in good health.

This chain joins TRBV4-2 and TRBJ2-7; D is possibly TRBD2 (7 bases). CDR1 is LGHNA, CDR2 YNFKEQ, per germline. V was shortened by 5 bases and J by 0 bases, with 14 bases between the two germline ends. The CDR3 runs 15 residues. The CDR3 DNA sequence: TGTGCCAGCAGCACGGGGGGCTCGAGCTCCTACGAGCAGTACTTC. Its translation is CASSTGGSSSYEQYF.

This rearrangement joins TRBV25-1 to TRBJ2-2; possibly TRBD1 for D (5 bases). Deletions cut 0 bases from V and 3 bases from J, with 11 bases between. The V gene's germline CDR1 is MGHDK and CDR2 SYGVNS. The CDR3 spans 16 residues. The CDR3 coding sequence is TGTGCCAGCAGTGAATATGCCAGGGTGGACACCGGGGAGCTGTTTTTT. As protein: CASSEYARVDTGELFF.

V gene TRBV6-6 combines with J gene TRBJ2-7, with TRBD2 as a possible D gene (6 bases). This CDR3 has 15 amino acids. CDR1 is MNHNY and CDR2 is SVGAGI in the germline V gene (reference sequence). V was shortened by 5 bases and J by 1 base, with 15 bases between the two germline ends. The CDR3 loop reads CASSNAGLLSYEQYF. The CDR3 bases are TGTGCCAGCAGTAACGCGGGACTTCTTTCCTACGAGCAGTACTTC.

A few counts support this clone. J is TRBJ2-1 and V is TRBV6-6, with 8 bases that match TRBD2. CDR3 length equals 15 residues. Germline V gene lookup returns CDR1 MNHNY and CDR2 SVGAGI (reference sequence). The J segment lost 4 bases and the V segment lost 2 bases, leaving 4 bases of the junction unmatched. CDR3 residues: CASSYGVAGYNEQFF. The CDR3, as DNA: TGTGCCAGCAGTTACGGAGTAGCGGGATACAATGAGCAGTTCTTC.

The CDR3: CASSYGGTDTQYF. The CDR3 coding sequence is TGTGCCAGCAGTTATGGGGGAACGGATACGCAGTATTTT. This rearrangement joins TRBV6-1 to TRBJ2-3, with D possibly being TRBD1 or TRBD2 (5 bases each). Germline CDR1 MNHNS, CDR2 SASEGT. Trimming pared 5 bases from V and 6 bases from J, leaving 12 bases between. The CDR3 runs 13 residues.

The CDR3 is CASSSSPQLVASLFF. The CDR3 DNA sequence: TGTGCCAGCAGTTCCTCGCCCCAACTAGTAGCTAGTCTGTTTTTT. The V call is TRBV28, the J call TRBJ1-4; D remains ambiguous. Trimming stripped 4 bases from V and 14 bases from J, with 23 bases between. This CDR3 comprises 15 residues. The V gene's germline CDR1 is MDHEN and CDR2 SYDVKM. The full variable domain, rest sourced from reference TRBV28 and TRBJ1-4, is DVKVTQSSRYLVKRTGEKVFLECVQDMDHENMFWYRQDPGLGLRLIYFSYDVKMKEKGDIPEGYSVSREKKERFSLILESASTNQTSMYLCASSSSPQLVASLFFGSGTQLSVL.

The CDR3 reads CASSPLPGGTYEQYF. The CDR3, as DNA: TGTGCCAGCAGCCCATTGCCAGGGGGGACCTACGAGCAGTACTTC. The V gene is TRBV7-3, the J gene TRBJ2-7; D might be TRBD1 (7 bases). Germline V gene sequence: CDR1 SGHTA, CDR2 FQGTGA. Deletions cut 5 bases from V and 2 bases from J, with 16 bases between. The CDR3 spans 15 residues.

This rearrangement joins TRBV5-1 to TRBJ2-1; 9 nucleotides line up with TRBD2. Trimming took 1 base from V and 9 from J; bases not matched to a gene: 8. This CDR3 has 15 residues. Germline V gene data show CDR1 as SGHRS and CDR2 as YFSETQ. CDR3 in DNA: TGCGCCAGCAGCTTGAGTCTAGCGGGAACGAGTGAGCAGTTCTTC. This gives the protein CASSLSLAGTSEQFF.

There are a few counts of this clone. The chain employs TRBV5-1 and TRBJ1-6, with a possible D match to TRBD1 (5 bases). V lost 3 bases and J 8 bases, leaving 12 bases between the germline ends. Germline values: CDR1 SGHRS, CDR2 YFSETQ. The CDR3 has 14 residues. The CDR3 DNA reads TGCGCCAGCAGCTCCTCAGGGTTAGATTCACCCCTCCACTTT. This sequence encodes CASSSSGLDSPLHF.

This rearrangement joins TRBV5-1 to TRBJ1-2; D unresolved. CDR3 length equals 15 residues. Trimming removed 2 bases at V and 0 bases at J, with 11 bases between. Germline CDR1 and CDR2: SGHRS and YFSETQ. Written as DNA, the CDR3 is TGCGCCAGCAGCTTCAACAGTGGGGCTAACTATGGCTACACCTTC. This sequence encodes CASSFNSGANYGYTF.

Concerning this clone itself: A read error may be the cause here, since a much bigger clone is one base away. This chain joins TRBV30 and TRBJ2-5; 7 bases align to TRBD2. The germline gives CDR1 GTSNPN, CDR2 SVGIG (reference sequence). With V trimmed by 2 bases and J by 5 bases, 5 bases remained unmatched. The CDR3 has 13 amino acids. For the CDR3, the DNA is TGTGCCTGGAGTACGGAGGGAGGGGAGACCCAGTACTTC. As protein: CAWSTEGGETQYF.